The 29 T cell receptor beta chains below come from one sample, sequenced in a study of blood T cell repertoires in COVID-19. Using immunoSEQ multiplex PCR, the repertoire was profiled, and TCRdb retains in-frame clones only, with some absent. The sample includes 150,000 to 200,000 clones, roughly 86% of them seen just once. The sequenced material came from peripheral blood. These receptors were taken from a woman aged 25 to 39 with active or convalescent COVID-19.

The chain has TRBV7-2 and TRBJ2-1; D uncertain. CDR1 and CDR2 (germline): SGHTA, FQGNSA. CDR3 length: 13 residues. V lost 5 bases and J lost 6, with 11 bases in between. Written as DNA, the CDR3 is TGTGCCAGCAGCCTCCGCAGATCCAATGAGCAGTTCTTC. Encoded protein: CASSLRRSNEQFF.

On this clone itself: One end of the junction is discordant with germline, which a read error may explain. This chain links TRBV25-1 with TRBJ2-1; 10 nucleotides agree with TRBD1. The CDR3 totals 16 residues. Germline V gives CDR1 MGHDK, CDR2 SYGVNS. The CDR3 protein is CASSEWTGGSYNEQFF. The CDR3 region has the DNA TGTGCCAGCAGCGAATGGACAGGGGGCTCCTACAATGAGCAGTTCTTC.

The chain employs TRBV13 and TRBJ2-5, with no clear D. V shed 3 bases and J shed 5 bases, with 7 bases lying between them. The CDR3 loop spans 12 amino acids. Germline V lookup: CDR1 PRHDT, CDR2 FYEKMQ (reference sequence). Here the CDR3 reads CASSLLSETQYF. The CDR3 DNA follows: TGTGCCAGCAGCTTGCTATCCGAGACCCAGTACTTC.

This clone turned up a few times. The CDR3 DNA reads as TGTGCCAGTAGCAGTAAAAAACAGGGATCTGGAAACACCATATATTTT. It yields the protein CASSSKKQGSGNTIYF. The gene calls are TRBV19 and TRBJ1-3; tentatively, D is TRBD1 (6 bases). The CDR3 is 16 residues long. V lost 6 bases and J lost 1, with 16 bases in between. Looked up from germline, CDR1 is LNHDA and CDR2 is SQIVND (reference sequence).

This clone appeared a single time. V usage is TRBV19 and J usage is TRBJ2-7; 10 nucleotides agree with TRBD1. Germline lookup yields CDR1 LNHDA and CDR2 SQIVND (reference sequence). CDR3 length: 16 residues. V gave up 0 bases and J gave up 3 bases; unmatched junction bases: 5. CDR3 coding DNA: TGTGCCAGTAGTATAGACCCGACAGGGGGCAACTACGAGCAGTACTTC. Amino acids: CASSIDPTGGNYEQYF.

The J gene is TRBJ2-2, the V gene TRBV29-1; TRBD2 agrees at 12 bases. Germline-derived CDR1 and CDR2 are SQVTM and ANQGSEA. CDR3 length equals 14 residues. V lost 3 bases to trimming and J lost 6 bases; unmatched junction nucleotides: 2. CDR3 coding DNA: TGCAGCGTTGACCTAGCGGGGGGGCCCGGGGAGCTGTTTTTT. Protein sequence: CSVDLAGGPGELFF.

The CDR3 DNA sequence: TGTGCCAGCAGTGTAAGCCTGGGCCGAATTCGCTCTGGGGCCAACGTCCTGACTTTC. This gives the protein CASSVSLGRIRSGANVLTF. The chain is built from TRBV6-1 and TRBJ2-6; the D is unclear. Germline V CDR1 and CDR2: MNHNS, SASEGT. CDR3 size: 19 residues. V was clipped by 4 bases and J by 0 bases, with 19 bases between them.

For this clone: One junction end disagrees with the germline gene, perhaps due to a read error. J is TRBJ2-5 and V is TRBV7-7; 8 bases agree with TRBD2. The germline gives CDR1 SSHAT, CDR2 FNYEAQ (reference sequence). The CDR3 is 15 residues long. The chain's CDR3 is CASSLGTGRVETQYF. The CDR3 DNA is TGTGCTAGCAGCTTAGGGACCGGGAGGGTAGAGACCCAGTACTTC.

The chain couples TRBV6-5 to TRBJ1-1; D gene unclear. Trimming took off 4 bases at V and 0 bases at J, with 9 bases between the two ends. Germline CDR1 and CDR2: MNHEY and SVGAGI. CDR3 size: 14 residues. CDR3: CASSSSPVNTEAFF. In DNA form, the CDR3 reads TGTGCCAGCAGTTCAAGCCCGGTGAACACTGAAGCTTTCTTT.

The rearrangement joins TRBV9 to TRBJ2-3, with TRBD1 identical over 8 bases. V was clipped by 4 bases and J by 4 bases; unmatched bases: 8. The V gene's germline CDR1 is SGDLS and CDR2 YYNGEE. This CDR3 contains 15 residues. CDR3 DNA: TGTGCCAGCAGCCCCCGGACAGGGTTGGCAGATACGCAGTATTTT. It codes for CASSPRTGLADTQYF.

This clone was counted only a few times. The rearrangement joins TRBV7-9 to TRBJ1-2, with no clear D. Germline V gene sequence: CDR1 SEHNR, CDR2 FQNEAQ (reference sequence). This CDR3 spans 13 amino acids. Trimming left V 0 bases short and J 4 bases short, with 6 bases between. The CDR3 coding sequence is TGTGCCAGCAGCTTAGCCGGGTCCTATGGCTACACCTTC. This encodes CASSLAGSYGYTF.

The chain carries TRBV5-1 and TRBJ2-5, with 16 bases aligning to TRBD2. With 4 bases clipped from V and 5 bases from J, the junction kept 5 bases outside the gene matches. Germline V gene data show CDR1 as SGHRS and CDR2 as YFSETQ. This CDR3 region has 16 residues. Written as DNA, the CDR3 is TGCGCCAGCAGCACGGGGACTAGCGGGAGGGCTGAGACCCAGTACTTC. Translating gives CASSTGTSGRAETQYF. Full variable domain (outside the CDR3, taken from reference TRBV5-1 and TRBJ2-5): KAGVTQTPRYLIKTRGQQVTLSCSPISGHRSVSWYQQTPGQGLQFLFEYFSETQRNKGNFPGRFSGRQFSNSRSEMNVSTLELGDSALYLCASSTGTSGRAETQYFGPGTRLLVL.

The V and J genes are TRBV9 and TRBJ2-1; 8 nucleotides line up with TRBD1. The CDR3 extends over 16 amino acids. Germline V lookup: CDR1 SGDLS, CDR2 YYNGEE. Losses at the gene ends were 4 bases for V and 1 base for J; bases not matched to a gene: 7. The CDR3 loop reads CASSILRDRSYNEQFF. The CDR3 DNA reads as TGTGCCAGCAGCATCCTCCGGGACAGGTCCTACAATGAGCAGTTCTTC.

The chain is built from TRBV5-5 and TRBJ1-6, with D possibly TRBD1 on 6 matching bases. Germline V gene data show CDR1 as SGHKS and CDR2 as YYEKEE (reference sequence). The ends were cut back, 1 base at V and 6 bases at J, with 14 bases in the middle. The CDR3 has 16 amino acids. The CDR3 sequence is CASSLRATGGNSPLHF. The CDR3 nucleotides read TGTGCCAGCAGCTTGAGGGCGACAGGAGGTAATTCACCCCTCCACTTT.

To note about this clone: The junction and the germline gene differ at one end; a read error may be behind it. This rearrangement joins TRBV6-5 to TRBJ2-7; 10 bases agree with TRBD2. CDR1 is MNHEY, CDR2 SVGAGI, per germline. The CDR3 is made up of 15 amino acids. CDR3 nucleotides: TGTGCCAGCAGGTACTCCGGGACTAGCGAATACGAGCAGTACTTC. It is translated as CASRYSGTSEYEQYF.

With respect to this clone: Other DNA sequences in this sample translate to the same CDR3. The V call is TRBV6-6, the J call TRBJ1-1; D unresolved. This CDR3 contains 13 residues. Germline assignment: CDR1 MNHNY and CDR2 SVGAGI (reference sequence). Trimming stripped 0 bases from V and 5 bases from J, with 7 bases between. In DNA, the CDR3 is TGTGCCAGCAGTTACTCGGGAGTTACTGAAGCTTTCTTT. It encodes CASSYSGVTEAFF.

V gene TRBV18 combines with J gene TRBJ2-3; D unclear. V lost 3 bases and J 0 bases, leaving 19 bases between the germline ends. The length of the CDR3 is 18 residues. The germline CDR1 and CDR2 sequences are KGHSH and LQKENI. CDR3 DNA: TGTGCCAGCTCACCGGGTTCCTACCGGGTCCTTAGCACAGATACGCAGTATTTT. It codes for CASSPGSYRVLSTDTQYF. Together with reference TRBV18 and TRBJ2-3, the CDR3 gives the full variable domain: NAGVMQNPRHLVRRRGQEARLRCSPMKGHSHVYWYRQLPEEGLKFMVYLQKENIIDESGMPKERFSAEFPKEGPSILRIQQVVRGDSAAYFCASSPGSYRVLSTDTQYFGPGTRLTVL.

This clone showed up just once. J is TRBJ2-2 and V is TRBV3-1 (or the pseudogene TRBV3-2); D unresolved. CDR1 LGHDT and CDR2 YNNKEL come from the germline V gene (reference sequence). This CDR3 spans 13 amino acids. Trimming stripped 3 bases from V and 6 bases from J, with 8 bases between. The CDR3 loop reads CASSQGDSGELFF. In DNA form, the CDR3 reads TGTGCCAGCAGCCAGGGTGACTCCGGGGAGCTGTTTTTT.

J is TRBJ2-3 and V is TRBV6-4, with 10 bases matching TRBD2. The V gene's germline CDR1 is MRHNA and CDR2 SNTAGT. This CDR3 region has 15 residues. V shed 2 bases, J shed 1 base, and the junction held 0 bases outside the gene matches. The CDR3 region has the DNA TGTGCCAGCAGTGACACTAGCGGGGGCACAGATACGCAGTATTTT. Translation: CASSDTSGGTDTQYF.

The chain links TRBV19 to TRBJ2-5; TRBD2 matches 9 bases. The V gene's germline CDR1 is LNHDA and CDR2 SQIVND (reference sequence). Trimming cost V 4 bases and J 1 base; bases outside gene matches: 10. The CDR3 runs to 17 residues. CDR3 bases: TGTGCCAGTAGTAGACTAGCGGCGAGTGACTCCCAAGAGACCCAGTACTTC. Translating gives CASSRLAASDSQETQYF.

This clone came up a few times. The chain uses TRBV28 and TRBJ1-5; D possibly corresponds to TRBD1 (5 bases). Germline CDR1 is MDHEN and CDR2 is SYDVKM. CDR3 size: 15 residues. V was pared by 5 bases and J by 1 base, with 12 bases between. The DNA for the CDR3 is TGTGCCAGCAGTAACCCGTCAGGGAGCAATCAGCCCCAGCATTTT. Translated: CASSNPSGSNQPQHF. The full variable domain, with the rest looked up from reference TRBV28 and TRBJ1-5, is DVKVTQSSRYLVKRTGEKVFLECVQDMDHENMFWYRQDPGLGLRLIYFSYDVKMKEKGDIPEGYSVSREKKERFSLILESASTNQTSMYLCASSNPSGSNQPQHFGDGTRLSIL.

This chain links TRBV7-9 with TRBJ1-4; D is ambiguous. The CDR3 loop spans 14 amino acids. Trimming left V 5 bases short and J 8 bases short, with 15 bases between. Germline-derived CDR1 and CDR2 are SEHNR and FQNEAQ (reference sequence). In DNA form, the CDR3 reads TGTGCCAGCAGCCCCCCCCGACAAGGCGAAAAACTGTTTTTT. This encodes CASSPPRQGEKLFF.

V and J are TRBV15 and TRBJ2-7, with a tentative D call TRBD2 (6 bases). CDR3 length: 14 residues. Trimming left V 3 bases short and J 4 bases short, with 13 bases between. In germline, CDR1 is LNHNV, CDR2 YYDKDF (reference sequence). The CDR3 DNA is TGTGCCACCAGCAGGGCGGGGAGTGTATACGAGCAGTACTTC. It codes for CATSRAGSVYEQYF.

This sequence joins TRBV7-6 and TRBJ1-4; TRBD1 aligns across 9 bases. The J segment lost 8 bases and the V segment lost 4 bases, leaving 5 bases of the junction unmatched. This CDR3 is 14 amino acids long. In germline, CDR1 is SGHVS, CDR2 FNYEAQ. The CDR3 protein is CASSSQGAGEKLFF. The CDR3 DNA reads TGTGCCAGCAGCTCACAGGGGGCAGGGGAAAAACTGTTTTTT.

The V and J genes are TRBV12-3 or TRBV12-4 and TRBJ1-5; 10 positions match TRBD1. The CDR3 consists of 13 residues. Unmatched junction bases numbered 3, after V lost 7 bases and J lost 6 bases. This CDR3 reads CASNGQGGQPQHF. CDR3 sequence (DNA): TGTGCCAGCAACGGACAGGGGGGTCAGCCCCAGCATTTT.

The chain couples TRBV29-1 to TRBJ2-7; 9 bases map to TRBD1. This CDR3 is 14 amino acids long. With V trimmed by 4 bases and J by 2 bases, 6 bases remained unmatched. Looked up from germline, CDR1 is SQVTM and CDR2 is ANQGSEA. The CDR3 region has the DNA TGCAGCGTTGCGGGACAGGGCAGAACCTACGAGCAGTACTTC. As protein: CSVAGQGRTYEQYF.

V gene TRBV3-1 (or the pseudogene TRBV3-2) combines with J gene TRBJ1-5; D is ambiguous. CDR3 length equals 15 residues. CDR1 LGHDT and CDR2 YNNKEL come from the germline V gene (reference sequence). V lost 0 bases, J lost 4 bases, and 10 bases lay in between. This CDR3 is CASSQDLHGNQPQHF. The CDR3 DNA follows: TGTGCCAGCAGCCAAGATTTGCACGGGAATCAGCCCCAGCATTTT.

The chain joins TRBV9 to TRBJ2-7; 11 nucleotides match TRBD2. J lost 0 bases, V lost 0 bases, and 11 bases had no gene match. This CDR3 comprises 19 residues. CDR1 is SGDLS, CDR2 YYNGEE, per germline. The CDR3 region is CASSVEQTSGAFSSYEQYF. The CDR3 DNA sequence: TGTGCCAGCAGCGTAGAGCAGACTAGCGGGGCTTTCAGCTCCTACGAGCAGTACTTC.

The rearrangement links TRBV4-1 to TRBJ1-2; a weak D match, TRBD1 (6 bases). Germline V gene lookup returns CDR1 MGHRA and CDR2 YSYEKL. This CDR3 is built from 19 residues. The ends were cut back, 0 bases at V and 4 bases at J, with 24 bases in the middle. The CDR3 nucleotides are TGCGCCAGCAGCCAAGAGTGGGGATTCGGGACAACCCAGTCCTATGGCTACACCTTC. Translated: CASSQEWGFGTTQSYGYTF.